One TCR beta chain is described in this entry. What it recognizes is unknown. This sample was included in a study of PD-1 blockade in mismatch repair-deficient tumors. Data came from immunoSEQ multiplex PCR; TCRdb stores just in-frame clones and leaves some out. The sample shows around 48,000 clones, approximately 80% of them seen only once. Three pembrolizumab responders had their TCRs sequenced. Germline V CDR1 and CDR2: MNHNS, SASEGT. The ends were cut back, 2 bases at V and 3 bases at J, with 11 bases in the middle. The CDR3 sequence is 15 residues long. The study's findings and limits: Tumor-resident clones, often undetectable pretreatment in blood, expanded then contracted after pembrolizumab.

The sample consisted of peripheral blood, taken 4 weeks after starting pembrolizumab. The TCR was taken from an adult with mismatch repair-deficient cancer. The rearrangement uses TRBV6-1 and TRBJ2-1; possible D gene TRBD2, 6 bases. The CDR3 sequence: CASSETVGSYNEQFF. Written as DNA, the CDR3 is TGTGCCAGCAGTGAAACCGTCGGGAGCTACAATGAGCAGTTCTTC.